These 3 T cell receptor beta chains came from one sample sequenced in a study of human thymus T cells. Using immunoSEQ multiplex PCR, the repertoire was profiled, and TCRdb retains in-frame clones only, with some absent. This sample carries about 130,000 clones, around 96% of them seen once, and the ten largest clones take under 0.025%. Thymic material originated from resections removed in the course of corrective heart surgery. The source material was thymus tissue. The receptors originated from a boy less than two years old with a congenital heart defect but otherwise immunologically healthy.

V is TRBV6-1 and J is TRBJ1-1, with D uncertain. The CDR3 is made up of 16 amino acids. Trimming pared 4 bases from V and 2 bases from J, leaving 17 bases between. The germline V gene encodes CDR1 MNHNS and CDR2 SASEGT. The CDR3 here is CASSVVPGVDNTEAFF. CDR3 coding DNA: TGTGCCAGCAGTGTAGTACCGGGCGTTGACAACACTGAAGCTTTCTTT.

The V and J genes are TRBV9 and TRBJ2-3; D perhaps matches TRBD1 (5 bases). The germline CDR1 and CDR2 sequences are SGDLS and YYNGEE. CDR3 length equals 14 residues. The germline V and J ends were trimmed by 4 bases and 3 bases, with 12 bases remaining between them. CDR3 nucleotide sequence: TGTGCCAGCAGCAGCAGACAGCATACAGATACGCAGTATTTT. Protein sequence: CASSSRQHTDTQYF.

This sequence joins TRBV7-2 and TRBJ2-5; D uncertain. The CDR3 extends over 16 amino acids. V shed 5 bases and J shed 5 bases, with 21 bases lying between them. Germline V gives CDR1 SGHTA, CDR2 FQGNSA. CDR3 region: CASSPGISPRWETQYF. The CDR3 coding sequence is TGTGCCAGCAGCCCAGGCATATCGCCTCGATGGGAGACCCAGTACTTC.